A selection of T cell receptor beta chains follows, all from one sample in a study of post-analysis software for immune sequencing data. Each CDR3 protein is one row after TCRdb ran MiXCR on the PCR reads. The profile shows 750,000 to 950,000 distinct CDR3 sequences, around 50% of them singletons. The specimen sequenced was blood. The source is a girl aged 5 to 17 with multiple sclerosis. The CDR3 runs from the conserved cysteine through the conserved F or W. The order of the fields is CDR3 protein, CDR3 DNA, clone size, V gene, D gene, J gene. The D gene is left open where the match is weak. Some rows have no size entry. The others give once, few or many, or a class for an expanded clone.

CSVGPGGISYEQYF	TGCAGCGTTGGCCCAGGGGGCATATCCTACGAGCAGTACTTC	few	TRBV29-1	TRBD1	TRBJ2-7
CASSKGRGREGRRGADTQYF	TGTGCCAGCAGCAAAGGCAGAGGGCGGGAGGGCCGGCGAGGAGCAGATACGCAGTATTTT	NA	TRBV21-1	NA	TRBJ2-3
CASSPNPTEVNYGYTF	TGCGCCAGCAGCCCTAATCCGACGGAGGTTAACTATGGCTACACCTTC	NA	TRBV5-1	NA	TRBJ1-2
CASSLGQGSAKRYF	TGCGCCAGCAGCTTGGGACAGGGATCCGCCAAGCGGTACTTC	few	TRBV5-1	TRBD1	TRBJ2-7
CASSFPRGSFYEQYF	TGTGCCAGCAGTTTCCCCCGTGGGAGTTTTTACGAGCAGTACTTC	NA	TRBV27	NA	TRBJ2-7
CASSLRPGHEQYF	TGTGCCAGCAGCTTACGACCAGGCCATGAGCAGTACTTC	few	TRBV7-3	NA	TRBJ2-5
CASRAGTAYQETQYF	TGTGCCAGCAGGGCCGGGACAGCGTACCAAGAGACCCAGTACTTC	NA	TRBV7-2	TRBD1	TRBJ2-5
CASSLSTKDIQYF	TGTGCCAGCAGCTTAAGTACGAAAGACATTCAGTACTTC	few	TRBV7-3	NA	TRBJ2-4
CASSQSNPSYEQYF	TGTGCCAGCAGCCAGTCAAACCCCAGCTACGAGCAGTACTTC	NA	TRBV3-1	NA	TRBJ2-7
CSASAGQGGYEQYF	TGCAGTGCTAGTGCGGGACAGGGAGGCTACGAGCAGTACTTC	few	TRBV20-1	TRBD1	TRBJ2-7
CSARDRRGYNEQFF	TGCAGTGCAAGGGACCGACGAGGATACAATGAGCAGTTCTTC	NA	TRBV20-1	NA	TRBJ2-1
CASRGASGIRGTDTQYF	TGTGCCAGCAGGGGGGCTAGCGGGATCCGGGGTACAGATACGCAGTATTTT	NA	TRBV12-3/TRBV12-4	TRBD2	TRBJ2-3
CASSLVRGNWYEQHF	TGTGCCAGCAGTTTAGTCCGGGGAAACTGGTACGAGCAGCACTTC	NA	TRBV28	NA	TRBJ2-7
CASSSDRSKRNEQFF	TGTGCCAGCAGCTCTGACAGGAGCAAAAGGAATGAGCAGTTCTTC	NA	TRBV7-9	NA	TRBJ2-1
CASSPNPTTDTQYF	TGTGCCAGCAGCCCAAACCCAACCACAGATACGCAGTATTTT	NA	TRBV7-7	NA	TRBJ2-3
CASSSRVVETQYF	TGCGCCAGCAGTTCAAGGGTGGTGGAGACCCAGTACTTC	few	TRBV5-1	NA	TRBJ2-5
CSATHGQGTYGYTF	TGCAGTGCTACCCATGGGCAGGGGACCTATGGCTACACCTTC	few	TRBV20-1	NA	TRBJ1-2
CSARDSRRGASYEQYF	TGCAGTGCTAGAGATTCAAGGCGGGGGGCCTCCTACGAGCAGTACTTC	few	TRBV20-1	TRBD2	TRBJ2-7
CTTRTGGSSYNEQFF	TGCACCACCAGAACAGGGGGTAGCTCCTACAATGAGCAGTTCTTC	NA	TRBV5-1	TRBD1	TRBJ2-1
CASSERQTEQYF	TGCGCCAGCAGTGAGCGGCAGACCGAGCAGTACTTC	few	TRBV10-1	NA	TRBJ2-7
CATSDLVAQYF	TGTGCCACCAGTGATTTGGTTGCCCAGTACTTC	few	TRBV24-1	NA	TRBJ2-5
CASRKGRQGPRTNEKLFF	TGTGCCAGCAGGAAGGGAAGACAGGGGCCGAGGACTAATGAAAAACTGTTTTTT	NA	TRBV6-1	TRBD1	TRBJ1-4
CSASPITAIGDRGTYEQYF	TGCAGTGCCTCCCCTATCACCGCGATAGGAGACAGGGGAACCTACGAGCAGTACTTC	NA	TRBV20-1	TRBD1	TRBJ2-7
CASSLEGNPSYEQYF	TGTGCCAGCAGCTTAGAGGGGAATCCGAGCTACGAGCAGTACTTC	NA	TRBV7-9	NA	TRBJ2-7
CASRPGRGSYEQYF	TGTGCCAGCAGGCCGGGACGGGGGTCCTACGAGCAGTACTTC	few	TRBV6-6	NA	TRBJ2-7
CASSLSGFNEQYF	TGTGCCAGCAGTTTATCAGGGTTCAATGAGCAGTACTTC	few	TRBV27	NA	TRBJ2-5